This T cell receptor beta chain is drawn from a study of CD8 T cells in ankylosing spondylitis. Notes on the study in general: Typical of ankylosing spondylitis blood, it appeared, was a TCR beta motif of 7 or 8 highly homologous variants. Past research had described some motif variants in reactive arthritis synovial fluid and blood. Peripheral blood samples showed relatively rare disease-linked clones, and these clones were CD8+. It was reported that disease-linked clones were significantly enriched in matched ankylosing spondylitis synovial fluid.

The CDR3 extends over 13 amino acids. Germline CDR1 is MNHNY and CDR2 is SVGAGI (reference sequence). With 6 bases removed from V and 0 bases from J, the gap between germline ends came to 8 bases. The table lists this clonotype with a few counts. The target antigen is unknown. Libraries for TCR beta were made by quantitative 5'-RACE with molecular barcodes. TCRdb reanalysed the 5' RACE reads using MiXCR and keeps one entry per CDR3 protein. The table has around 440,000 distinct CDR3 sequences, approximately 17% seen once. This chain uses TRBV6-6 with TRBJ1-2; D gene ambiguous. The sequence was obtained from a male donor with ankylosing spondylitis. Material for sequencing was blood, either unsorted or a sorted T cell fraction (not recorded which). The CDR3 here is CASSHGTNYGYTF. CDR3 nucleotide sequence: TGTGCCAGCAGCCACGGGACTAACTATGGCTACACCTTC.